Shown below are 29 T cell receptor beta chains from a single sample sequenced in a study of blood T cell repertoires in COVID-19. Produced via immunoSEQ multiplex PCR; TCRdb's table is partial and in-frame only. The table records some 400,000 clones, approximately 89% of them present only once. Specimen: PBMCs or T cells enriched from blood (not recorded which). These receptors were obtained from a man younger than 45 who had recovered from COVID-19.

The chain joins TRBV11-2 to TRBJ1-6; no clear D gene. Per the germline V gene, CDR1 is SGHAT and CDR2 is FQNNGV. V lost 1 base, J lost 7 bases, and 8 bases lay in between. CDR3 length: 14 residues. The CDR3 loop is CASSLAGANSPLHF. CDR3 nucleotide sequence: TGTGCCAGCAGCTTAGCAGGCGCGAATTCACCCCTCCACTTT.

A single count supports this clone. The chain employs TRBV3-1 (or the pseudogene TRBV3-2) and TRBJ2-3, with TRBD2 matching 10 bases. V lost 2 bases and J lost 2; bases outside the gene matches: 4. This CDR3 is built from 16 residues. Germline-derived CDR1 and CDR2 are LGHDT and YNNKEL (reference sequence). In nucleotides, the CDR3 is TGTGCCAGCAGCCAAAAAAGCGGGGGGGCCACAGATACGCAGTATTTT. Its translation: CASSQKSGGATDTQYF.

This chain links TRBV7-9 with TRBJ2-1; 8 bases fit TRBD1. V lost 3 bases, J lost 9 bases, and 7 bases stayed unmatched. Germline V lookup: CDR1 SEHNR, CDR2 FQNEAQ (reference sequence). This CDR3 has 14 amino acids. Written as DNA, the CDR3 is TGTGCCAGCAGCTTGTTGGGCACAGGGGGTGAGCAGTTCTTC. It yields the protein CASSLLGTGGEQFF.

This chain links TRBV9 with TRBJ2-7, with D perhaps matching TRBD1 (6 bases). The CDR3 length is 14 residues. The germline gives CDR1 SGDLS, CDR2 YYNGEE. The germline V and J ends were trimmed by 4 bases and 3 bases, with 14 bases remaining between them. CDR3 sequence (DNA): TGTGCCAGCAGCCCCGGGACACCAGGCTACGAGCAGTACTTC. Translation gives CASSPGTPGYEQYF.

This chain joins TRBV10-3 and TRBJ2-2, with 8 bases identical to TRBD2. V lost 6 bases, J lost 0 bases, and 6 bases stayed unmatched. Germline CDR1 reads ENHRY; CDR2 reads SYGVKD. The CDR3 runs to 16 residues. This CDR3 is CAISPGGGTNTGELFF. The CDR3 coding sequence is TGTGCCATCAGCCCTGGCGGGGGGACGAACACCGGGGAGCTGTTTTTT.

This rearrangement joins TRBV3-1 (or the pseudogene TRBV3-2) to TRBJ2-5; 7 positions agree with TRBD2. CDR3 length: 16 residues. The germline V gene encodes CDR1 LGHDT and CDR2 YNNKEL (reference sequence). After removal of 4 bases from V and 2 bases from J, the junction contained 10 bases not matched to a gene. The CDR3 DNA reads as TGTGCCAGCAGCCTGCTCAGGGCGCGGGGGCAAGAGACCCAGTACTTC. Translating it yields CASSLLRARGQETQYF.

The rearrangement links TRBV18 to TRBJ1-1, with TRBD1 matching 7 bases. Germline V lookup: CDR1 KGHSH, CDR2 LQKENI. This CDR3 spans 13 amino acids. V gave up 6 bases and J gave up 11 bases; unmatched junction bases: 12. Here the CDR3 reads CASSDSTGLAAFF. Here the CDR3 DNA reads TGTGCCAGCTCCGACTCGACAGGGCTCGCGGCTTTCTTT.

This clone occurred a few times. The same CDR3 also results from other DNA sequences found in this sample. This chain uses TRBV5-1 with TRBJ2-1; 7 nucleotides match TRBD1. The CDR3 covers 15 residues. Germline V lookup: CDR1 SGHRS, CDR2 YFSETQ. J gave up 0 bases and V 2 bases, and 2 bases lay outside the gene matches. CDR3 in DNA: TGCGCCAGCAGCTTACAGGGGAGCTCCTACAATGAGCAGTTCTTC. It codes for CASSLQGSSYNEQFF.

This chain links TRBV29-1 with TRBJ2-3; D is perhaps TRBD2 (5 bases). Per the germline V gene, CDR1 is SQVTM and CDR2 is ANQGSEA. The CDR3 spans 14 residues. The V gene lost 5 bases and the J gene lost 1 base, with 13 bases spanning the gap. The CDR3 is CSVHPGIGTDTQYF. In nucleotides, the CDR3 is TGCAGCGTTCACCCCGGGATAGGCACAGATACGCAGTATTTT.

CDR3 nucleotides: TGCACCAGCAGCTTGTTCCTAGCGGGGGGCTTTTTCTACGAGCAGTACTTC. Translation: CTSSLFLAGGFFYEQYF. This sequence joins TRBV1 and TRBJ2-7; the DNA was not compared with TRBD2, the D call given in the table. TRBV1 constitutes a pseudogene. The CDR3 contains 17 residues.

Turning to this clone: Additional DNA sequences in this sample encode the identical CDR3. The chain carries TRBV29-1 and TRBJ1-2, with TRBD1 matching 10 bases. Germline CDR1 is SQVTM and CDR2 is ANQGSEA. Trimming removed 7 bases from V and 5 bases from J; junction bases left unmatched: 4. The CDR3 length is 12 residues. CDR3 sequence: CSDRTGGYGYTF. DNA for the CDR3: TGCAGCGATAGGACAGGGGGATATGGCTACACCTTC. Full variable domain (missing parts from reference TRBV29-1 and TRBJ1-2): SAVISQKPSRDICQRGTSLTIQCQVDSQVTMMFWYRQQPGQSLTLIATANQGSEATYESGFVIDKFPISRPNLTFSTLTVSNMSPEDSSIYLCSDRTGGYGYTFGSGTRLTVV.

The chain uses TRBV18 and TRBJ2-2; D possibly corresponds to TRBD2 (6 bases). Trimming removed 3 bases at V and 6 bases at J, with 8 bases between. CDR1 and CDR2 (germline): KGHSH, LQKENI. The CDR3 contains 13 residues. The CDR3 DNA is TGTGCCAGCTCACCGGCGGGGTCCGGGGAGCTGTTTTTT. Translating it yields CASSPAGSGELFF.

This clone has just one count. J is TRBJ1-1 and V is TRBV4-2, with 7 bases that match TRBD1. The CDR3 loop spans 14 amino acids. The J segment lost 6 bases and the V segment lost 5 bases, leaving 9 bases of the junction unmatched. Germline CDR1 and CDR2: LGHNA and YNFKEQ. CDR3 amino acids: CASSVQGIGAEAFF. The CDR3 DNA follows: TGTGCCAGCAGCGTACAGGGGATCGGGGCTGAAGCTTTCTTT.

The chain links TRBV5-5 to TRBJ2-7; D possibly corresponds to TRBD2 (5 bases). The CDR3 contains 16 residues. Germline lookup yields CDR1 SGHKS and CDR2 YYEKEE (reference sequence). V shed 1 base and J shed 0 bases, with 14 bases lying between them. The CDR3 DNA reads TGTGCCAGCAGCTTGTCCCCGACCCGGGACTCCTACGAGCAGTACTTC. Translated, it gives CASSLSPTRDSYEQYF.

This chain connects TRBV3-1 (or the pseudogene TRBV3-2) to TRBJ1-6, with D tentatively TRBD1 (6 bases). V lost 6 bases, J lost 7 bases, and 13 bases lay in between. Germline V gene data show CDR1 as LGHDT and CDR2 as YNNKEL (reference sequence). The CDR3 spans 14 residues. The CDR3 here is CASSQQGWNSPLHF. CDR3 nucleotide sequence: TGTGCCAGCAGTCAACAGGGCTGGAATTCACCCCTCCACTTT.

This CDR3 reads CASSPRAPAGGSGYTF. CDR3 DNA sequence: TGTGCCAGCAGCCCTAGAGCCCCCGCAGGGGGCTCTGGCTACACCTTC. This sequence joins TRBV27 and TRBJ1-2, with 8 bases that match TRBD1. Germline CDR1 is MNHEY and CDR2 is SMNVEV (reference sequence). The V segment lost 6 bases and the J segment 7 bases; nucleotides outside the gene matches: 16. The CDR3 is 16 residues long.

The table lists this clone with a few counts. The genes are TRBV6-2 or TRBV6-3 and TRBJ2-7; TRBD2 is a possible D gene (6 bases). With 3 bases removed from V and 7 bases from J, the gap between germline ends came to 19 bases. The CDR3 runs to 15 residues. Germline V gene lookup returns CDR1 MNHEY and CDR2 SVGEGT. The CDR3 sequence: CASSYTGGRSREQYF. Written as DNA, the CDR3 is TGTGCCAGCAGTTATACCGGGGGTCGGTCGCGGGAGCAGTACTTC.

About this clone itself: Other DNA sequences in this specimen translate into the identical CDR3. V usage is TRBV12-3 or TRBV12-4 and J usage is TRBJ1-2; D is perhaps TRBD1 (5 bases). This CDR3 contains 12 residues. The V end lost 6 bases, the J end lost 5 bases, and 10 bases lay between the germline ends. The CDR3 protein is CASSPGLYGYTF. The CDR3 bases are TGTGCCAGCAGCCCGGGACTGTATGGCTACACCTTC.

The J gene is TRBJ1-1, the V gene TRBV5-1; D uncertain. CDR1 is SGHRS, CDR2 YFSETQ, per germline. The CDR3 consists of 12 residues. Deletions cut 7 bases from V and 3 bases from J, with 10 bases between. DNA of the CDR3: TGCGCCAGCGGACCCGGGGACACTGAAGCTTTCTTT. It translates to CASGPGDTEAFF.

J is TRBJ1-6 and V is TRBV30; tentative D call: TRBD1 (5 bases). CDR1 is GTSNPN, CDR2 SVGIG, per germline (reference sequence). The CDR3 spans 14 residues. V was clipped by 0 bases and J by 9 bases, with 12 bases between them. The CDR3 reads CAWSVGPGASPLHF. The CDR3 DNA sequence: TGTGCCTGGAGTGTGGGGCCTGGGGCTTCACCCCTCCACTTT.

The chain carries TRBV5-1 and TRBJ1-1, with 7 bases that match TRBD1. Germline CDR1 is SGHRS and CDR2 is YFSETQ. The CDR3 totals 15 residues. J was trimmed by 2 bases and V by 4 bases; bases with no gene match: 8. CDR3 DNA sequence: TGCGCCAGCAGCCCTGGGACAGAAGATAACACTGAAGCTTTCTTT. Protein product: CASSPGTEDNTEAFF.

The chain employs TRBV7-9 and TRBJ2-4; D is perhaps TRBD1 (6 bases). The CDR3 sequence is 13 residues long. Germline V lookup: CDR1 SEHNR, CDR2 FQNEAQ (reference sequence). V was trimmed by 0 bases and J by 8 bases, leaving 8 bases between them. Here the CDR3 DNA reads TGTGCCAGCAGCTTAGCGCACAGGGACATTCAGTACTTC. Its protein is CASSLAHRDIQYF.

This clone was detected only a few times. The V and J genes are TRBV7-9 and TRBJ1-4, with 7 bases that match TRBD1. The V gene end was trimmed by 7 bases and the J gene end by 5 bases; junction bases not matched to a gene: 7. Germline V gene data show CDR1 as SEHNR and CDR2 as FQNEAQ (reference sequence). CDR3 length equals 14 residues. CDR3 coding DNA: TGTGCCAGCACCGGGGACAGTAGAAATGAAAAACTGTTTTTT. It is translated as CASTGDSRNEKLFF.

This clone was recorded many times. V usage is TRBV27 and J usage is TRBJ1-6; 9 nucleotides line up with TRBD1. Germline V gives CDR1 MNHEY, CDR2 SMNVEV (reference sequence). This CDR3 spans 14 amino acids. The trim removed 8 bases at V and 8 bases at J, leaving 7 bases unmatched. DNA for the CDR3: TGTGCCAGCGGGGGGACAGGGAGATATTCACCCCTCCACTTT. This codes for CASGGTGRYSPLHF.

J is TRBJ1-2 and V is TRBV28, with D hard to call. Germline CDR1 and CDR2: MDHEN and SYDVKM. This CDR3 spans 14 amino acids. Trimming took off 6 bases at V and 6 bases at J, with 17 bases between the two ends. CDR3 DNA: TGTGCCAGCAGATCACCCCGGGGAAGTGATGGCTACACCTTC. Amino acids: CASRSPRGSDGYTF.

This chain connects TRBV6-2 or TRBV6-3 to TRBJ1-6, with TRBD1 matching over 8 bases. CDR3 size: 15 residues. Unmatched junction bases numbered 4, after V lost 2 bases and J lost 7 bases. Germline V gene lookup returns CDR1 MNHEY and CDR2 SVGEGT. CDR3 sequence (DNA): TGTGCCAGCAGTTACGTACAGGGGGGCAATTCACCCCTCCACTTT. Protein sequence: CASSYVQGGNSPLHF.

About this clone itself: Other DNA sequences within the sample encode an identical CDR3. V and J are TRBV18 and TRBJ1-2, with 8 nucleotides matching TRBD1. Germline V gene data show CDR1 as KGHSH and CDR2 as LQKENI. This CDR3 comprises 13 residues. J was trimmed by 6 bases and V by 3 bases; bases with no gene match: 3. CDR3 nucleotide sequence: TGTGCCAGCTCACCCGACAGGGGCCATGGCTACACCTTC. Protein: CASSPDRGHGYTF.

This clone has only a few counts. The chain is built from TRBV6-5 and TRBJ1-1, with no clear D. Trimming stripped 5 bases from V and 4 bases from J, with 11 bases between. This CDR3 is built from 13 residues. Germline values: CDR1 MNHEY, CDR2 SVGAGI. CDR3 DNA: TGTGCCAGCAGTAGTCGAGTCATCACTGAAGCTTTCTTT. Residues: CASSSRVITEAFF.

J is TRBJ2-5 and V is TRBV19; 8 bases map to TRBD1. Trimming took 5 bases from V and 4 from J; bases not matched to a gene: 9. The CDR3 extends over 15 amino acids. CDR1 is LNHDA, CDR2 SQIVND, per germline (reference sequence). The chain's CDR3 is CASSPRQGFRETQYF. In DNA form, the CDR3 reads TGTGCCAGTAGTCCCAGACAGGGGTTTCGAGAGACCCAGTACTTC.